This section outlines one T cell receptor (beta chain) sequence together with its context. Its specificity is unknown. Possible read error: a much larger clone is one base away. Patients were all untreated before their thyroid surgery. The data originate from a study of metastatic and nonmetastatic thyroid tumors. Overall study: From malignant and benign thyroid patients, repertoires in blood and in tumor or nodule tissue were compared. Study-wide findings and caveats: Across blood and tumor, TCR beta diversity in malignant thyroid tumors was reportedly significantly higher than in benign nodules.

Original methodology: Using the CDR3 differences seen across clinicopathological groups, the authors built a distant-metastasis classifier for papillary thyroid cancer, which was meant to discriminate distant-metastatic patients. TCRdb reprocessed the PCR reads via MiXCR. None of the V and J calls come from the authors' own analysis; TCRdb made them. This sample has roughly 5,000 clones, with 25% to 30% found just once. The CDR3 is 16 amino acids. Germline values: CDR1 LGHNA, CDR2 YSLEER. V lost 0 bases, J lost 0 bases, and 11 bases lay in between. The clonotype comes from a female donor with papillary thyroid cancer or a benign thyroid nodule (not recorded which). Some clones in this sample may be carry-over from other donors' samples. The chain carries TRBV4-3 and TRBJ1-1; a possible D gene is TRBD1 (5 bases). Specimen: adjacent normal tissue. The CDR3, as DNA: TGCGCCAGCAGCCAAGAGATTGGGGCAGTGAACACTGAAGCTTTCTTT. Its translation is CASSQEIGAVNTEAFF.